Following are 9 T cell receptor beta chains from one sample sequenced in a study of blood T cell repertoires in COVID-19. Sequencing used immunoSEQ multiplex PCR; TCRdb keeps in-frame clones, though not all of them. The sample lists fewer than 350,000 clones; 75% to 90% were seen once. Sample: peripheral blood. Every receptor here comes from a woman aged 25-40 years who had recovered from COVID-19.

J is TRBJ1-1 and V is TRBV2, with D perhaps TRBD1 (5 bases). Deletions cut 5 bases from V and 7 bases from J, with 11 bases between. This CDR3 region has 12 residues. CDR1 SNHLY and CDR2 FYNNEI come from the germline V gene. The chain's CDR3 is CASSSDSFEAFF. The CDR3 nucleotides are TGTGCCAGCAGTTCCGACAGCTTTGAAGCTTTCTTT.

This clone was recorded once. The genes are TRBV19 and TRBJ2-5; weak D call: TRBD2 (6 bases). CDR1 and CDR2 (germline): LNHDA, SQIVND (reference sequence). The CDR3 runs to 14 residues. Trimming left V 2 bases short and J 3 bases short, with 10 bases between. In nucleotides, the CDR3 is TGTGCCAGTAGTATACTGGCTAGCGAAGAGACCCAGTACTTC. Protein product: CASSILASEETQYF.

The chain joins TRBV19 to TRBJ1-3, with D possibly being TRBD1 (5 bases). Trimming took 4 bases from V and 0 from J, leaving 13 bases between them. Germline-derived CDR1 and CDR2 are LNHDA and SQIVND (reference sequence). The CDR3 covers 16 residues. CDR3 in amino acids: CASSSRQRGSGNTIYF. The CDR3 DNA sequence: TGTGCCAGTAGTAGCCGACAGCGTGGCTCTGGAAACACCATATATTTT.

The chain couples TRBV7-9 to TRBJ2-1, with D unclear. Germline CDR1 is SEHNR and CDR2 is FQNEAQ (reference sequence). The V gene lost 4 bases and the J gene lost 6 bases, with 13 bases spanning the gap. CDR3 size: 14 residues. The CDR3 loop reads CASSSRTVGNEQFF. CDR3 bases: TGTGCCAGCAGCTCCCGTACAGTTGGCAATGAGCAGTTCTTC.

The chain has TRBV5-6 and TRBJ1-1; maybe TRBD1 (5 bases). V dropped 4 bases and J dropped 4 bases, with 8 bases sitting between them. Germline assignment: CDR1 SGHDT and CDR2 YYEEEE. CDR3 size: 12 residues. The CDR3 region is CASSLRVTEAFF. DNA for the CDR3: TGTGCCAGCAGCCTCAGGGTCACTGAAGCTTTCTTT.

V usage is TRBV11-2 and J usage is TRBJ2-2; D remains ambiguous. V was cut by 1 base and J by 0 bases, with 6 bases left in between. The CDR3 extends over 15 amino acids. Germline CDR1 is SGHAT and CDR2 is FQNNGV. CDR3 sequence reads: CASSLGLANTGELFF. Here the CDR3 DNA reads TGTGCCAGCAGCTTAGGGCTAGCGAACACCGGGGAGCTGTTTTTT.

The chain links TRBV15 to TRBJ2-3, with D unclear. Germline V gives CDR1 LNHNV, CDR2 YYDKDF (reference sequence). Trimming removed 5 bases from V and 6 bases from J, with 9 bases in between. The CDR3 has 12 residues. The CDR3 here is CATSGGSDTQYF. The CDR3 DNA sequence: TGTGCCACCAGCGGCGGCTCGGATACGCAGTATTTT.

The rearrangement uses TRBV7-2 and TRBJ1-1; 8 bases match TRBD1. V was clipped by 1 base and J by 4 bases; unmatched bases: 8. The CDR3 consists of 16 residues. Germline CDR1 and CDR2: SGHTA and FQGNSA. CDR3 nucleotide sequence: TGTGCCAGCAGCTTAGGGGGGTGGCAGGGGGCCACTGAAGCTTTCTTT. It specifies CASSLGGWQGATEAFF.

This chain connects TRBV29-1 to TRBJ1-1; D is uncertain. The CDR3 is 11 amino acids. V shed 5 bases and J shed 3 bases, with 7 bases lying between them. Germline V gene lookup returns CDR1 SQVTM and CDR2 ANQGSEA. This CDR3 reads CSVQWYTEAFF. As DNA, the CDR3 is TGCAGCGTTCAGTGGTACACTGAAGCTTTCTTT.